The subject of this entry is one T cell receptor (beta chain). Produced via immunoSEQ multiplex PCR; TCRdb's table is partial and in-frame only. The repertoire includes under 450,000 clones, approximately 91% of them detected once, and approximately 1.5% sits in the top ten. The CDR3 consists of 15 residues. Trimming took off 3 bases at V and 1 base at J, with 12 bases between the two ends. Germline V gene lookup returns CDR1 MDHEN and CDR2 SYDVKM. These data originate in a study of blood T cell repertoires in COVID-19. The chain is built from TRBV28 and TRBJ1-1, with D hard to call. This sequence was found in a woman aged 40-49 years with COVID-19, enrolled during active disease. Sequencing was carried out using peripheral blood. CDR3 sequence (DNA): TGTGCCAGCAGTTTCGGGGTCCAGAGGAACACTGAAGCTTTCTTT. Protein sequence: CASSFGVQRNTEAFF.